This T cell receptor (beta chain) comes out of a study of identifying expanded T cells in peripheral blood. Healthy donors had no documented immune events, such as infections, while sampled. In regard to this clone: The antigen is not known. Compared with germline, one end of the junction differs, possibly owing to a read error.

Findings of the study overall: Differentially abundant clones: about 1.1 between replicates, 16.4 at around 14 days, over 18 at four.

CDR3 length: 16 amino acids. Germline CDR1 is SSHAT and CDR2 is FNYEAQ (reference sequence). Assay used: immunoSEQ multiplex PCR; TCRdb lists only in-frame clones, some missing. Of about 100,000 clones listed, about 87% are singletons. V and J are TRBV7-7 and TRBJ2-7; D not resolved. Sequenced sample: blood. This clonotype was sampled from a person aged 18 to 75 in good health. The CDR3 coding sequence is TGTGCCAGCAGCTTAGGTCTCGCAGGCGGCTCCTATGAGCAGTACTTC. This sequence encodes CASSLGLAGGSYEQYF.